The T cell receptor (beta chain) under discussion was sequenced for a study of cytomegalovirus exposure and HLA in healthy donors. The study, taken as a whole, reports: The study had only CMV serostatus as immune exposure information.

Worth noting for this clone: The target antigen is unknown.

A multiplex PCR was run with 60 Vbeta primers and 13 Jbeta primers. Profiled with immunoSEQ multiplex PCR; TCRdb holds only in-frame clones, not every one. The sample has fewer than 200,000 clones, 80% seen once. Between the trimmed V and J ends, which lost 7 bases and 0 bases, there was a span of 17 bases. Germline CDR1 SGHNT, CDR2 YYREEE (reference sequence). The CDR3 is 16 residues long. Sequencing input: PBMCs. V gene TRBV5-4 combines with J gene TRBJ2-1, with D possibly matching TRBD2 (6 bases). This receptor was obtained from a woman in her fifties or sixties in good health and CMV-seropositive. DNA for the CDR3: TGTGCCAGCCGTTCCGGGGGAATCGTCTCCTACAATGAGCAGTTCTTC. This codes for CASRSGGIVSYNEQFF.